This T cell receptor (beta chain) appears in the sequencing data of a study of T cells of healthy individuals. This clonotype showed up many times. The CDR3 sequence is 19 residues long. CDR1 and CDR2 from the germline V gene are LGHNT and FRNRAP. V lost 3 bases and J lost 4; bases outside the gene matches: 18. Via MiXCR, TCRdb re-called the 5' RACE reads, giving one row per CDR3 protein. This table holds 60,000 to 75,000 distinct CDR3 sequences, 15% to 20% found once. This chain links TRBV12-5 with TRBJ1-5; 7 nucleotides agree with TRBD1. This clonotype originated in a human donor in good health. This CDR3 is CASGFSAPTFRDRNQPQHF. The CDR3 DNA follows: TGTGCTAGTGGTTTCAGTGCCCCTACTTTCCGGGACAGAAATCAGCCCCAGCATTTT.